Sequencing of this TCR beta chain was carried out in a study of shared clonotypes between healthy human individuals. Study-wide results and limits: With a few donors compared, roughly 5% of naive CD4 clonotypes were shared.

The CDR3 runs 15 residues. The germline V gene encodes CDR1 KGHSH and CDR2 LQKENI. V was shortened by 3 bases and J by 1 base, with 12 bases between the two germline ends. Concerning this clone itself: The target antigen is unknown.

The repertoire was sequenced with immunoSEQ multiplex PCR; TCRdb's copy has only in-frame clones and lacks some. The table records about 2.4 million clones, more than 85% of them present only once. This sequence originates from a man aged 18 to 30 in good health. Some clones in this sample may be carry-over from other donors' samples. Sequences were obtained from naive CD4+ T cells from PBMCs. The subset denotes: CD45RA+ positively selected. This rearrangement joins TRBV18 to TRBJ1-1; no definite D call. The CDR3 protein is CASSPPGIANTEAFF. Here the CDR3 DNA reads TGTGCCAGCTCACCCCCCGGGATTGCGAACACTGAAGCTTTCTTT.